The 2 T cell receptor beta chains presented below share a single source sample, sequenced in a study of neurological immune-mediated disorders. TCRdb re-called the 5' RACE reads with MiXCR, one entry per CDR3 protein. The sample lists roughly 75,000 distinct CDR3 sequences, 2.5% to 3% seen once, with about 1% in the top ten. The sample comprised PBMCs. The receptors originated from a woman younger than 45 with multiple sclerosis.

In its sample, this clonotype was seen many times. The CDR3, as DNA: TGTGCCAGCAGCTTATCCGAAAAACTGTTTTTT. This codes for CASSLSEKLFF. J is TRBJ1-4 and V is TRBV7-9; no clear D gene. Trimming pared 2 bases from V and 8 bases from J, leaving 3 bases between. This CDR3 is 11 amino acids long. Germline CDR1 SEHNR, CDR2 FQNEAQ (reference sequence).

A few counts support this clonotype. The chain uses TRBV7-9 and TRBJ1-1; D perhaps matches TRBD1 (6 bases). The ends were cut back, 0 bases at V and 11 bases at J, with 7 bases in the middle. This CDR3 has 11 amino acids. CDR1 and CDR2 (germline): SEHNR, FQNEAQ (reference sequence). CDR3 sequence reads: CASSLAQGAFF. The CDR3 coding sequence is TGTGCCAGCAGCTTAGCGCAGGGGGCTTTCTTT.